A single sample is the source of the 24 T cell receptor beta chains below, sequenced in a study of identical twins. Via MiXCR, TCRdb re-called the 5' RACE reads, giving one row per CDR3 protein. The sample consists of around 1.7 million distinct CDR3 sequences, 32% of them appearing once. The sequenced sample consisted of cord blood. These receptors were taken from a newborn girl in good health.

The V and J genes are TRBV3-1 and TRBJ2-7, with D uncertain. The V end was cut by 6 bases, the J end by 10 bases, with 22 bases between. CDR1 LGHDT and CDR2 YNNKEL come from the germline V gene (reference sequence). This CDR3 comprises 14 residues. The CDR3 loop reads CASSFSLGLLTQYF. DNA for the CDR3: TGTGCCAGCAGTTTTTCGCTAGGTCTCCTTACCCAGTACTTC.

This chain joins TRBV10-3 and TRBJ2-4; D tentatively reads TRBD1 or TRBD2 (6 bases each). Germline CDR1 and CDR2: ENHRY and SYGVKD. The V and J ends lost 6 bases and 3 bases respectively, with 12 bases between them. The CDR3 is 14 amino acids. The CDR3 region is CAIREGEVKNIQYF. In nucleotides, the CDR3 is TGTGCCATCAGGGAGGGGGAGGTCAAAAACATTCAGTACTTC.

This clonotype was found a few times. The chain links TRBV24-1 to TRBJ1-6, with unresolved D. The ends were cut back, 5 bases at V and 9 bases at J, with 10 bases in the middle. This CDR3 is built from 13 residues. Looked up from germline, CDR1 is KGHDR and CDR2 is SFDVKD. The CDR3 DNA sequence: TGTGCCACCAGTGGACGGCCCGGTTCACCCCTCCACTTT. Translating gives CATSGRPGSPLHF.

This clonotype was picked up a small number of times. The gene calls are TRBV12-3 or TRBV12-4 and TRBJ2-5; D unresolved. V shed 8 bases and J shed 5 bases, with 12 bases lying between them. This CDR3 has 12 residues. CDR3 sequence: CASGLTTETQYF. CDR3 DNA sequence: TGTGCCAGCGGCCTAACTACGGAGACCCAGTACTTC.

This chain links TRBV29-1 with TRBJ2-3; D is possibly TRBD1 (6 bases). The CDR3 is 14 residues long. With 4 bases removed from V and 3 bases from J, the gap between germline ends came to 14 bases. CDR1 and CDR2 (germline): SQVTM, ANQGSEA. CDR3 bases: TGCAGCGTTGTCAGGGGCCAACTTACAGATACGCAGTATTTT. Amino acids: CSVVRGQLTDTQYF.

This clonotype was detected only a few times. CDR3 sequence reads: CASMALFGQGSYEQYF. CDR3 bases: TGTGCCAGCATGGCCTTATTTGGACAGGGCTCCTACGAGCAGTACTTC. V is TRBV2 and J is TRBJ2-7; 8 bases align to TRBD1. Looked up from germline, CDR1 is SNHLY and CDR2 is FYNNEI. Trimming took 7 bases from V and 0 from J; bases not matched to a gene: 11. The CDR3 has 16 residues.

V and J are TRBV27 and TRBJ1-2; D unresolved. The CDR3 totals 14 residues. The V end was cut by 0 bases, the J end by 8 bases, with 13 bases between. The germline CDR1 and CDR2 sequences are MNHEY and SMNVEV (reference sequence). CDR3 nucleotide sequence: TGTGCCAGCAGTTTATCGATACGGGTAGCCGGCTACACCTTC. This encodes CASSLSIRVAGYTF.

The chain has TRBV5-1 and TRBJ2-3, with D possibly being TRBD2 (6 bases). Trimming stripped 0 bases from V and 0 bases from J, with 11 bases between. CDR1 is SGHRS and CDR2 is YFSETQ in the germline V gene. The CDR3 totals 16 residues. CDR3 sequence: CASSLDGRGSTDTQYF. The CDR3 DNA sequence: TGCGCCAGCAGCTTGGATGGGCGGGGAAGCACAGATACGCAGTATTTT.

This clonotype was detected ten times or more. The CDR3 DNA sequence: TGTGCCATCAGTGATAACAGGATCTATGGCTACACCTTC. Translating gives CAISDNRIYGYTF. This chain connects TRBV10-3 to TRBJ1-2; weak D call: TRBD1 (5 bases). Per the germline V gene, CDR1 is ENHRY and CDR2 is SYGVKD. CDR3 length: 13 amino acids. The V end was cut by 3 bases, the J end by 4 bases, with 9 bases between.

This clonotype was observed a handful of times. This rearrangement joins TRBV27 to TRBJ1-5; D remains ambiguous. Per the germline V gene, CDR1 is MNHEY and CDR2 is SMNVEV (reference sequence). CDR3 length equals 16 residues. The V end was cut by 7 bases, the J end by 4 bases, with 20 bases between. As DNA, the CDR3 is TGTGCCAGCACCCCGTTCGGTGGCAGTCCAAATCAGCCCCAGCATTTT. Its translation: CASTPFGGSPNQPQHF.

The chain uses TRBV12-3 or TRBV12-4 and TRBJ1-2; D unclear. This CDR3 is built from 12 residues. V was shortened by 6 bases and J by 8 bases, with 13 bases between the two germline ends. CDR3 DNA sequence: TGTGCCAGCAGACTCGGGGAAAGGGGCTACACCTTC. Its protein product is CASRLGERGYTF.

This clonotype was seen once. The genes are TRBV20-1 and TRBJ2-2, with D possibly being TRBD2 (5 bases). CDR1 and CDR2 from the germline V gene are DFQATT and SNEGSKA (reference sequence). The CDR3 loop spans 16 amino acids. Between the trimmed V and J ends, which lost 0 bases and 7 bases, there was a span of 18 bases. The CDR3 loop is CSARDRGASLGGELFF. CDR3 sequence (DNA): TGCAGTGCTAGAGATCGTGGAGCTAGCTTAGGCGGGGAGCTGTTTTTT.

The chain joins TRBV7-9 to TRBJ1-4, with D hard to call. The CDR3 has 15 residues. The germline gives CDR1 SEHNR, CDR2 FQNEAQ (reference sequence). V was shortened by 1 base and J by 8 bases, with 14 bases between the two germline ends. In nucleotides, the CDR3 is TGTGCCAGCAGCTTAGGGCGACAAAGGTGGGAAAAACTGTTTTTT. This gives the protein CASSLGRQRWEKLFF.

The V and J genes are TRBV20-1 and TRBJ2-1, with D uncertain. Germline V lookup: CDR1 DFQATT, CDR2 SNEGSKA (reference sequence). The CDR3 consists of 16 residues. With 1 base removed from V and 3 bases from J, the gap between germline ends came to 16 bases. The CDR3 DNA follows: TGCAGTGCTAGAGTTGGTGGCGGCCCAGGCTACAATGAGCAGTTCTTC. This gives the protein CSARVGGGPGYNEQFF.

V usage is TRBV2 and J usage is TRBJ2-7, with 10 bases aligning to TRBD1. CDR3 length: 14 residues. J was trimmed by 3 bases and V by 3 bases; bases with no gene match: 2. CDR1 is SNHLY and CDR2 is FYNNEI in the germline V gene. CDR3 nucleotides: TGTGCCAGCAGTGACGGGACAGGGGACTACGAGCAGTACTTC. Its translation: CASSDGTGDYEQYF.

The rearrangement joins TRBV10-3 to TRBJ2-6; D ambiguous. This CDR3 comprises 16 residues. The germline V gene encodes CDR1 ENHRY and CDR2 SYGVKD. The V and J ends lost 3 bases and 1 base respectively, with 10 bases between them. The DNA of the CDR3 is TGTGCCATCAGTGACTCCGTGGGTTCTGGGGCCAACGTCCTGACTTTC. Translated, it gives CAISDSVGSGANVLTF.

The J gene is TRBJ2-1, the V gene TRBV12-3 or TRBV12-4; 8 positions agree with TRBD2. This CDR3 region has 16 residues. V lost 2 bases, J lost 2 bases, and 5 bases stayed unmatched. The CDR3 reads CASSLKGLVAYNEQFF. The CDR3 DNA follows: TGTGCCAGCAGTTTAAAGGGACTAGTCGCCTACAATGAGCAGTTCTTC.

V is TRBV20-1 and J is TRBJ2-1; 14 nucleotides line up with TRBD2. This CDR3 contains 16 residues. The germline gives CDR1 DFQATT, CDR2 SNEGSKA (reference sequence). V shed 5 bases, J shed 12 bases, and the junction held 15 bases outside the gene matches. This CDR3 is CSAYGLAGGRTTWQFF. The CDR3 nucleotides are TGCAGTGCTTACGGACTAGCGGGGGGACGCACGACTTGGCAGTTCTTC.

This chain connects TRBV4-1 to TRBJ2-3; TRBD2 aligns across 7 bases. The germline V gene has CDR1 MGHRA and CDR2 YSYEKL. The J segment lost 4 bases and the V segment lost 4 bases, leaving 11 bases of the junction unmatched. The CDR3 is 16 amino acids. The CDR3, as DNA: TGCGCCAGCAGCCCCTGGGAGCGGGGAGCCGCAGATACGCAGTATTTT. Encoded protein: CASSPWERGAADTQYF.

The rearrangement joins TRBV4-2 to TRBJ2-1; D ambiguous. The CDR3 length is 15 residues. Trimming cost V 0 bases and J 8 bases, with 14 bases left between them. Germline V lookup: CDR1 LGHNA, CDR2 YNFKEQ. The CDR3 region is CASSQDPVYVDEQFF. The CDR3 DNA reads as TGTGCCAGCAGCCAAGATCCCGTCTATGTCGATGAGCAGTTCTTC.

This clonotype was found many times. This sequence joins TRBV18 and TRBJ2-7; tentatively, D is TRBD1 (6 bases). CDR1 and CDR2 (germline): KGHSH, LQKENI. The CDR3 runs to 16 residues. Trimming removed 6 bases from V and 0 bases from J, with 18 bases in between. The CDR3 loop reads CASSSNSGQISYEQYF. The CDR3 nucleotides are TGTGCCAGCTCCTCAAATTCAGGACAGATCTCCTACGAGCAGTACTTC.

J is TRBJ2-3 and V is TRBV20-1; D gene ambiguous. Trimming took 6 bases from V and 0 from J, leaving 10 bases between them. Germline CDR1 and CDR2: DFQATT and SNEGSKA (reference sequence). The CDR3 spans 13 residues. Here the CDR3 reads CSALTSSTDTQYF. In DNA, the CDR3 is TGCAGTGCCCTGACCTCTAGCACAGATACGCAGTATTTT.

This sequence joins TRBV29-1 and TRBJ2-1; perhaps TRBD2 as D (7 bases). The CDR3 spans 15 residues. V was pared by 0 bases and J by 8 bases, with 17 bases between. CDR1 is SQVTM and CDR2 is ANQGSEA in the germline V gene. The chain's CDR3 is CSVEDLWGGADEQFF. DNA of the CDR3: TGCAGCGTTGAAGATCTATGGGGGGGGGCTGATGAGCAGTTCTTC.

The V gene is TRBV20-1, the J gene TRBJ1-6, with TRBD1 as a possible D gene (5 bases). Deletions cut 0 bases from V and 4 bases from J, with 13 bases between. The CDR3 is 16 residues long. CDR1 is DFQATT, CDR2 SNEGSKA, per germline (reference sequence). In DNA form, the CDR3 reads TGCAGTGCTAGAGATTCAAGGGGCGCGTATAATTCACCCCTCCACTTT. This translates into CSARDSRGAYNSPLHF.